In its sample, the clone carrying this T cell receptor beta chain was seen many times. The antigen is undetermined. TCRdb reprocessed the reads with MiXCR, giving one entry per CDR3 protein. The data hold more than 250,000 distinct CDR3 sequences, with roughly 25% observed a single time. The data derive from a study of T cell repertoires in cytomegalovirus infection. Trimming removed 1 base from V and 9 bases from J, with 12 bases in between. CDR1 and CDR2 (germline): SGHTA, FQGTGA. The CDR3 is 13 residues long. The chain employs TRBV7-3 and TRBJ2-5; D is possibly TRBD2 (6 bases). The material sequenced was cultured PBMCs, taken from culture after CMV antigen stimulation. This sequence originates from a human donor in good health (CMV status not recorded). Some clones in this sample may be carry-over from other donors' samples. The CDR3: CASSLMEGRPQYF. The CDR3 DNA reads TGTGCCAGCAGCTTAATGGAGGGGAGACCCCAGTACTTC.